One sample yielded the 28 T cell receptor beta chains listed below, sequenced in a study of cytomegalovirus exposure and HLA in healthy donors. In the PCR, 60 Vbeta and 13 Jbeta primers were used. Method: immunoSEQ multiplex PCR; TCRdb's copy keeps in-frame clones and lacks some. The sample holds some 130,000 clones; over 60% are singletons and the top ten take around 0.92%. Sample: PBMCs. The source of these receptors is a human donor in good health.

The rearrangement links TRBV5-8 to TRBJ2-2, with TRBD1 identical over 7 bases. The CDR3 sequence is 17 residues long. The V and J ends lost 3 bases and 0 bases, in that order; junction bases with no gene match: 8. Germline V gene lookup returns CDR1 SGHTS and CDR2 YDEGEE. The CDR3 DNA reads TGTGCCAGCAGCTCCCCACGACAGGGTTCGAACACCGGGGAGCTGTTTTTT. This encodes CASSSPRQGSNTGELFF. Using reference TRBV5-8 and TRBJ2-2 for the parts outside the CDR3, the full variable domain is EAGVTQSPTHLIKTRGQQATLRCSPISGHTSVYWYQQALGLGLQFLLWYDEGEERNRGNFPPRFSGRQFPNYSSELNVNALELEDSALYLCASSSPRQGSNTGELFFGEGSRLTVL.

The V call is TRBV28, the J call TRBJ2-5, with TRBD2 matching 13 bases. This CDR3 is 17 amino acids long. Germline V CDR1 and CDR2: MDHEN, SYDVKM. J gave up 3 bases and V 3 bases, and 7 bases lay outside the gene matches. The CDR3: CASSFPGLAGLKETQYF. The CDR3 bases are TGTGCCAGCAGTTTCCCGGGACTAGCGGGGTTAAAAGAGACCCAGTACTTC.

This chain connects TRBV7-9 to TRBJ1-1; D gene unclear. With 4 bases removed from V and 1 base from J, the gap between germline ends came to 10 bases. Germline assignment: CDR1 SEHNR and CDR2 FQNEAQ (reference sequence). CDR3 length equals 14 residues. CDR3 sequence: CASSYEGPNTEAFF. DNA for the CDR3: TGTGCCAGCAGCTACGAGGGCCCGAACACTGAAGCTTTCTTT.

This clone is a singleton in its sample. V gene TRBV23-1 combines with J gene TRBJ2-7; D may be TRBD1 (5 bases). TRBV23-1 is an ORF, and what it does is uncertain. The CDR3 runs 14 residues. The V end lost 4 bases, the J end lost 1 base, and 11 bases lay between the germline ends. The CDR3 sequence: CASSPSDRSYEQYF. In DNA form, the CDR3 reads TGCGCCAGCAGTCCCTCTGACAGATCCTACGAGCAGTACTTC.

The chain employs TRBV6-6 and TRBJ2-3, with D uncertain. The CDR3 totals 13 residues. Germline V CDR1 and CDR2: MNHNY, SVGAGI (reference sequence). V was cut by 3 bases and J by 1 base, with 5 bases left in between. The CDR3 DNA follows: TGTGCCAGCAGTTATCGGGGCACAGATACGCAGTATTTT. This gives the protein CASSYRGTDTQYF.

The chain recombines TRBV4-1 with TRBJ1-5; TRBD1 is a possible D gene (5 bases). CDR1 is MGHRA and CDR2 is YSYEKL in the germline V gene. The CDR3 totals 14 residues. With 3 bases removed from V and 7 bases from J, the gap between germline ends came to 13 bases. CDR3 coding DNA: TGCGCCAGCAGCCAGACAGAAGGGCCCCAGCCCCAGCATTTT. It specifies CASSQTEGPQPQHF.

The chain combines TRBV5-1 with TRBJ2-3; TRBD2 aligns across 10 bases. V was pared by 1 base and J by 7 bases, with 12 bases of the junction left unmatched. Per germline, CDR1 SGHRS and CDR2 YFSETQ. The CDR3 runs 17 residues. CDR3 in DNA: TGCGCCAGCAGCTTGAGAGGGGGCAGCGGGGGGGCGAATACGCAGTATTTT. Encoded protein: CASSLRGGSGGANTQYF.

The genes are TRBV19 and TRBJ2-5, with 7 bases fitting TRBD2. Losses at the gene ends were 1 base for V and 6 bases for J; bases not matched to a gene: 5. The CDR3 totals 14 residues. The V gene's germline CDR1 is LNHDA and CDR2 SQIVND (reference sequence). The CDR3 protein is CASSIGPAGKTQYF. As DNA, the CDR3 is TGTGCCAGTAGTATAGGGCCAGCGGGAAAGACCCAGTACTTC.

This chain links TRBV13 with TRBJ1-1; D is possibly TRBD1 (5 bases). CDR3 length: 15 residues. The germline V and J ends were trimmed by 2 bases and 0 bases, with 10 bases remaining between them. CDR1 is PRHDT and CDR2 is FYEKMQ in the germline V gene (reference sequence). Here the CDR3 reads CASSLSGHLNTEAFF. CDR3 bases: TGTGCCAGCAGCTTAAGTGGACACTTGAACACTGAAGCTTTCTTT.

The chain recombines TRBV6-6 with TRBJ2-7; the D gene is possibly TRBD1 (6 bases). Trimming removed 0 bases from V and 5 bases from J, with 14 bases in between. The CDR3 sequence is 15 residues long. Germline CDR1 is MNHNY and CDR2 is SVGAGI (reference sequence). The chain's CDR3 is CASSYSRGVSDEQYF. The CDR3 DNA sequence: TGTGCCAGCAGTTACTCCAGGGGTGTAAGCGACGAGCAGTACTTC.

The chain recombines TRBV6-6 with TRBJ1-5, with D maybe TRBD1 (6 bases). Germline V gene data show CDR1 as MNHNY and CDR2 as SVGAGI (reference sequence). This CDR3 has 14 amino acids. Between the trimmed V and J ends, which lost 5 bases and 1 base, there was a span of 9 bases. The DNA for the CDR3 is TGTGCCAGCAGTCCGGACAGCAGCAATCAGCCCCAGCATTTT. It yields the protein CASSPDSSNQPQHF.

The V gene is TRBV28, the J gene TRBJ2-7; 8 nucleotides match TRBD1. CDR1 MDHEN and CDR2 SYDVKM come from the germline V gene. J lost 3 bases, V lost 5 bases, and 6 bases had no gene match. The CDR3 is 14 amino acids. CDR3 sequence: CASSPPGQDYEQYF. The CDR3 DNA sequence: TGTGCCAGCAGTCCACCGGGACAGGACTACGAGCAGTACTTC.

This chain connects TRBV10-3 to TRBJ2-1, with 13 positions matching TRBD2. Germline V gene lookup returns CDR1 ENHRY and CDR2 SYGVKD. CDR3 size: 17 residues. Losses at the gene ends were 6 bases for V and 8 bases for J; bases not matched to a gene: 13. CDR3 region: CAISLSTGTSGAYEQFF. The CDR3 DNA reads TGTGCCATCAGCTTATCGACCGGGACTAGCGGGGCCTATGAGCAGTTCTTC.

This chain joins TRBV2 and TRBJ1-2; D is undetermined. Trimming stripped 7 bases from V and 8 bases from J, with 14 bases between. The CDR3 loop spans 12 amino acids. Germline V CDR1 and CDR2: SNHLY, FYNNEI. CDR3 in amino acids: CASIAGTIGYTF. For the CDR3, the DNA is TGTGCCAGCATCGCAGGTACGATCGGCTACACCTTC. The entire variable domain, with the rest obtained from reference TRBV2 and TRBJ1-2, is as follows: EPEVTQTPSHQVTQMGQEVILRCVPISNHLYFYWYRQILGQKVEFLVSFYNNEISEKSEIFDDQFSVERPDGSNFTLKIRSTKLEDSAMYFCASIAGTIGYTFGSGTRLTVV.

The J gene is TRBJ1-1, the V gene TRBV5-1, with 9 bases lining up with TRBD1. Germline assignment: CDR1 SGHRS and CDR2 YFSETQ. Trimming cost V 4 bases and J 3 bases; bases outside gene matches: 7. The length of the CDR3 is 15 residues. In DNA, the CDR3 is TGCGCCAGCAGCACCCTACAGGGGGCAGACACTGAAGCTTTCTTT. Its protein is CASSTLQGADTEAFF.

The rearrangement uses TRBV4-1 and TRBJ1-1, with 8 bases that match TRBD1. In germline, CDR1 is MGHRA, CDR2 YSYEKL. Germline trimming cut 3 bases from V and 1 base from J; bases unmatched to any gene: 4. CDR3 length: 15 amino acids. CDR3 protein: CASSQQTGANTEAFF. The CDR3 DNA sequence: TGCGCCAGCAGCCAGCAGACAGGGGCGAACACTGAAGCTTTCTTT.

In its sample, this clone was seen once. The rearrangement joins TRBV14 to TRBJ2-1; 13 nucleotides agree with TRBD2. The CDR3 runs to 15 residues. The germline gives CDR1 SGHDN, CDR2 FVKESK. Trimming cost V 3 bases and J 10 bases; bases outside gene matches: 6. This chain's CDR3 is CASSHTLAGGYEQFF. CDR3 DNA: TGTGCCAGCAGCCATACACTAGCGGGGGGGTACGAGCAGTTCTTC.

V is TRBV5-4 and J is TRBJ2-5; 11 bases agree with TRBD1. Germline trimming cut 2 bases from V and 4 bases from J; bases unmatched to any gene: 4. From germline, CDR1 is SGHNT and CDR2 YYREEE (reference sequence). The CDR3 length is 15 residues. The CDR3 reads CASSFRTGGRETQYF. For the CDR3, the DNA is TGTGCCAGCAGCTTTAGGACAGGGGGCCGAGAGACCCAGTACTTC.

This chain links TRBV9 with TRBJ2-7; 7 bases are shared with TRBD1. The length of the CDR3 is 14 residues. CDR1 is SGDLS, CDR2 YYNGEE, per germline. The V segment lost 4 bases and the J segment 4 bases; nucleotides outside the gene matches: 8. CDR3 sequence reads: CASSRDSAKYEQYF. Here the CDR3 DNA reads TGTGCCAGCAGCCGGGACAGCGCGAAGTACGAGCAGTACTTC.

This chain uses TRBV13 with TRBJ2-7, with D maybe TRBD1 (6 bases). Trimming took 2 bases from V and 0 from J, leaving 14 bases between them. This CDR3 is built from 16 residues. The germline V gene encodes CDR1 PRHDT and CDR2 FYEKMQ (reference sequence). For the CDR3, the DNA is TGTGCCAGCAGCTTAACAGACAGGTGGGGCTCCTACGAGCAGTACTTC. This gives the protein CASSLTDRWGSYEQYF. Full variable domain (remainder filled in from reference TRBV13 and TRBJ2-7): AAGVIQSPRHLIKEKRETATLKCYPIPRHDTVYWYQQGPGQDPQFLISFYEKMQSDKGSIPDRFSAQQFSDYHSELNMSSLELGDSALYFCASSLTDRWGSYEQYFGPGTRLTVT.

A few counts support this clone. The rearrangement joins TRBV5-3 to TRBJ1-5; no clear D. TRBV5-3 is filed as an ORF, its function uncertain. Between the trimmed V and J ends, which lost 0 bases and 0 bases, there was a span of 7 bases. CDR3 length: 15 amino acids. In DNA form, the CDR3 reads TGTGCCAGAAGCTTGGCCTCTTATAGCAATCAGCCCCAGCATTTT. Amino acid sequence: CARSLASYSNQPQHF.

V and J are TRBV5-1 and TRBJ1-1; D not resolved. The V gene's germline CDR1 is SGHRS and CDR2 YFSETQ. V lost 5 bases and J lost 0, with 11 bases in between. The CDR3 runs 14 residues. The CDR3 bases are TGCGCCAGCAGTTCTGTGACAATGAACACTGAAGCTTTCTTT. This translates into CASSSVTMNTEAFF. Complete variable domain (other parts from reference TRBV5-1 and TRBJ1-1): KAGVTQTPRYLIKTRGQQVTLSCSPISGHRSVSWYQQTPGQGLQFLFEYFSETQRNKGNFPGRFSGRQFSNSRSEMNVSTLELGDSALYLCASSSVTMNTEAFFGQGTRLTVV.

This clone appeared a few times. The chain is built from TRBV6-1 and TRBJ1-5; 8 nucleotides agree with TRBD1. With V trimmed by 6 bases and J by 6 bases, 7 bases remained unmatched. This CDR3 is built from 14 residues. Germline-derived CDR1 and CDR2 are MNHNS and SASEGT. The CDR3 is CASRTGEAGQPQHF. The CDR3 region has the DNA TGTGCCAGCAGGACAGGGGAAGCGGGTCAGCCCCAGCATTTT.

The chain carries TRBV19 and TRBJ2-1, with TRBD1 matching 7 bases. The CDR3 spans 16 residues. Germline CDR1 and CDR2: LNHDA and SQIVND (reference sequence). Unmatched junction bases numbered 9, after V lost 3 bases and J lost 4 bases. The CDR3 here is CASSISGQETYNEQFF. CDR3 nucleotide sequence: TGTGCCAGTAGTATCTCCGGACAGGAGACATACAATGAGCAGTTCTTC.

The chain has TRBV9 and TRBJ2-1; TRBD1 is a possible D gene (5 bases). Germline V gene lookup returns CDR1 SGDLS and CDR2 YYNGEE. V lost 0 bases to trimming and J lost 0 bases, with 7 bases between them. The CDR3 has 15 amino acids. In DNA form, the CDR3 reads TGTGCCAGCAGCGTAGACCAGGGCTCCTACAATGAGCAGTTCTTC. The encoded protein is CASSVDQGSYNEQFF.

The table lists this clone with a few counts. The rearrangement joins TRBV2 to TRBJ2-1, with 15 bases identical to TRBD2. This CDR3 contains 15 residues. Germline V gene lookup returns CDR1 SNHLY and CDR2 FYNNEI. V lost 4 bases and J lost 7; bases outside the gene matches: 2. The CDR3 here is CASSGGLAGGNEQFF. The CDR3, as DNA: TGTGCCAGCAGTGGGGGACTAGCGGGGGGAAATGAGCAGTTCTTC. Combining the CDR3 with reference TRBV2 and TRBJ2-1 gives the whole variable domain EPEVTQTPSHQVTQMGQEVILRCVPISNHLYFYWYRQILGQKVEFLVSFYNNEISEKSEIFDDQFSVERPDGSNFTLKIRSTKLEDSAMYFCASSGGLAGGNEQFFGPGTRLTVL.

This clone was seen a few times. This chain connects TRBV6-1 to TRBJ1-2; D call uncertain. CDR1 MNHNS and CDR2 SASEGT come from the germline V gene. V lost 3 bases, J lost 4 bases, and 12 bases lay in between. The CDR3 covers 14 residues. This CDR3 is CASSDLGFSYGYTF. The DNA of the CDR3 is TGTGCCAGCAGTGATCTCGGGTTCAGCTATGGCTACACCTTC.

The chain joins TRBV7-9 to TRBJ2-5; no clear D. CDR1 and CDR2 (germline): SEHNR, FQNEAQ (reference sequence). Trimming took 3 bases from V and 1 from J, leaving 12 bases between them. The CDR3 consists of 15 residues. CDR3 coding DNA: TGTGCCAGCAGCTTCAGTAGCAACCTCCAAGAGACCCAGTACTTC. Translating gives CASSFSSNLQETQYF.